One sample yielded the 15 T cell receptor beta chains listed below, sequenced in a study of blood T cell repertoires in COVID-19. Assay used: immunoSEQ multiplex PCR; TCRdb lists only in-frame clones, some missing. The repertoire holds roughly 130,000 clones, 84% seen once, with about 8.1% in the top ten. Specimen: peripheral blood. The receptors stem from a man in his thirties or forties with COVID-19, enrolled during active disease.

Only one count was recorded for this clone. This chain links TRBV29-1 with TRBJ2-1; the match to TRBD2 covers 7 bases. The CDR3 is made up of 14 amino acids. Germline CDR1 is SQVTM and CDR2 is ANQGSEA. After removal of 3 bases from V and 7 bases from J, the junction contained 9 bases not matched to a gene. The CDR3 reads CSVDRTRGSNEQFF. The CDR3 DNA reads as TGCAGCGTTGATAGGACTAGAGGGTCTAATGAGCAGTTCTTC.

This clone has just a few counts. The J gene is TRBJ2-1, the V gene TRBV9; TRBD2 aligns across 8 bases. Looked up from germline, CDR1 is SGDLS and CDR2 is YYNGEE. The ends lost 0 bases at V and 7 bases at J; junction bases unmatched: 3. CDR3 length: 14 amino acids. The CDR3 DNA sequence: TGTGCCAGCAGCGTAGCGGGAGGGGGGAATGAGCAGTTCTTC. As protein: CASSVAGGGNEQFF. Looking up the rest from reference TRBV9 and TRBJ2-1 gives the full variable domain: DSGVTQTPKHLITATGQRVTLRCSPRSGDLSVYWYQQSLDQGLQFLIQYYNGEERAKGNILERFSAQQFPDLHSELNLSSLELGDSALYFCASSVAGGGNEQFFGPGTRLTVL.

The genes are TRBV27 and TRBJ1-5; TRBD1 matches 9 bases. Trimming took 3 bases from V and 4 from J; bases not matched to a gene: 4. Germline loops: CDR1 MNHEY, CDR2 SMNVEV (reference sequence). The CDR3 has 15 amino acids. CDR3 nucleotide sequence: TGTGCCAGCAGTTTTGGGACAGGGACGAATCAGCCCCAGCATTTT. Translation: CASSFGTGTNQPQHF.

This chain connects TRBV5-4 to TRBJ2-7; 8 nucleotides match TRBD2. Per germline, CDR1 SGHNT and CDR2 YYREEE (reference sequence). V lost 0 bases to trimming and J lost 1 base; unmatched junction nucleotides: 6. The CDR3 has 16 amino acids. CDR3 loop: CASSLGTSGVSYEQYF. The CDR3 region has the DNA TGTGCCAGCAGCTTGGGCACTAGCGGAGTATCCTACGAGCAGTACTTC.

V gene TRBV13 combines with J gene TRBJ1-3, with TRBD1 matching 8 bases. The CDR3 length is 15 residues. Germline V gene sequence: CDR1 PRHDT, CDR2 FYEKMQ (reference sequence). Unmatched junction bases numbered 3, after V lost 3 bases and J lost 2 bases. The CDR3 loop is CASSFLQGAGNTIYF. The CDR3 coding sequence is TGTGCCAGCAGCTTTCTACAGGGGGCTGGAAACACCATATATTTT.

The chain is built from TRBV28 and TRBJ1-1; 8 bases agree with TRBD1. The CDR3 runs to 15 residues. V shed 6 bases, J shed 7 bases, and the junction held 13 bases outside the gene matches. Germline CDR1 is MDHEN and CDR2 is SYDVKM. The CDR3 loop reads CASRSSSQGAIEAFF. For the CDR3, the DNA is TGTGCCAGCAGATCTTCTTCCCAGGGGGCCATTGAAGCTTTCTTT.

This clone has a single count. This sequence joins TRBV5-5 and TRBJ2-7; no firm D call. The V end lost 4 bases, the J end lost 3 bases, and 8 bases lay between the germline ends. From germline, CDR1 is SGHKS and CDR2 YYEKEE (reference sequence). The CDR3 is made up of 12 amino acids. The CDR3 protein is CASSPTDYEQYF. The CDR3 region has the DNA TGTGCCAGCAGCCCTACAGACTACGAGCAGTACTTC. Combining the CDR3 with reference TRBV5-5 and TRBJ2-7 gives the whole variable domain DAGVTQSPTHLIKTRGQQVTLRCSPISGHKSVSWYQQVLGQGPQFIFQYYEKEERGRGNFPDRFSARQFPNYSSELNVNALLLGDSALYLCASSPTDYEQYFGPGTRLTVT.

V gene TRBV9 combines with J gene TRBJ1-4, with 7 bases identical to TRBD1. The CDR3 sequence is 14 residues long. Germline V gene lookup returns CDR1 SGDLS and CDR2 YYNGEE. The ends lost 1 base at V and 6 bases at J; junction bases unmatched: 3. CDR3 loop: CASSVSQGDEKLFF. In DNA form, the CDR3 reads TGTGCCAGCAGCGTATCGCAGGGGGATGAAAAACTGTTTTTT.

The V call is TRBV29-1, the J call TRBJ1-1; the match to TRBD1 covers 7 bases. Per the germline V gene, CDR1 is SQVTM and CDR2 is ANQGSEA. The CDR3 has 11 residues. J lost 11 bases, V lost 3 bases, and 6 bases had no gene match. The CDR3 DNA is TGCAGCGTTGAGAAAGGGGGCTTGGCTTTCTTT. Encoded protein: CSVEKGGLAFF. Filled out from reference TRBV29-1 and TRBJ1-1, the complete variable domain reads SAVISQKPSRDICQRGTSLTIQCQVDSQVTMMFWYRQQPGQSLTLIATANQGSEATYESGFVIDKFPISRPNLTFSTLTVSNMSPEDSSIYLCSVEKGGLAFFGQGTRLTVV.

This rearrangement joins TRBV25-1 to TRBJ2-7, with a possible D match to TRBD1 (6 bases). Per germline, CDR1 MGHDK and CDR2 SYGVNS. The V end lost 3 bases, the J end lost 4 bases, and 13 bases lay between the germline ends. The CDR3 is made up of 14 amino acids. CDR3 residues: CASSDSGQTYEQYF. In DNA form, the CDR3 reads TGTGCCAGCAGTGACTCCGGACAGACATACGAGCAGTACTTC.

This chain joins TRBV19 and TRBJ1-2, with D possibly TRBD1 on 5 matching bases. V lost 5 bases, J lost 0 bases, and 10 bases lay in between. Germline V gene data show CDR1 as LNHDA and CDR2 as SQIVND (reference sequence). The CDR3 sequence is 14 residues long. CDR3 coding DNA: TGTGCCAGTAGTCCAGACAGAGCTAACTATGGCTACACCTTC. Translation gives CASSPDRANYGYTF.

The V and J genes are TRBV10-3 and TRBJ1-1; D gene unclear. CDR1 and CDR2 from the germline V gene are ENHRY and SYGVKD. Trimming shortened V by 10 bases and J by 5 bases, and 14 bases separated the two germline ends. The CDR3 length is 12 residues. CDR3 sequence (DNA): TGTGCCACCGACCCTGGAGGAACTGAAGCTTTCTTT. Translated: CATDPGGTEAFF.

The genes are TRBV4-3 and TRBJ2-3; 8 bases fit TRBD2. With V trimmed by 4 bases and J by 5 bases, 5 bases remained unmatched. Germline assignment: CDR1 LGHNA and CDR2 YSLEER. The CDR3 loop spans 14 amino acids. DNA for the CDR3: TGCGCCAGCAGCCCGGGGGGGGCCGGAGATACGCAGTATTTT. Amino acids: CASSPGGAGDTQYF.

The rearrangement joins TRBV3-1 (or the pseudogene TRBV3-2) to TRBJ2-7; 10 bases agree with TRBD1. CDR3 length: 15 residues. Per the germline V gene, CDR1 is LGHDT and CDR2 is YNNKEL (reference sequence). Trimming removed 4 bases from V and 3 bases from J; junction bases left unmatched: 6. This CDR3 is CASSPRGQGSYEQYF. CDR3 bases: TGTGCCAGCAGCCCCAGGGGACAGGGGAGCTACGAGCAGTACTTC.

The rearrangement links TRBV2 to TRBJ2-1; 7 bases agree with TRBD2. Losses at the gene ends were 7 bases for V and 3 bases for J; bases not matched to a gene: 6. The CDR3 runs 14 residues. Germline V lookup: CDR1 SNHLY, CDR2 FYNNEI. In nucleotides, the CDR3 is TGTGCCAGCAAGCCTAGCGGAGGCTACAATGAGCAGTTCTTC. Its protein is CASKPSGGYNEQFF.